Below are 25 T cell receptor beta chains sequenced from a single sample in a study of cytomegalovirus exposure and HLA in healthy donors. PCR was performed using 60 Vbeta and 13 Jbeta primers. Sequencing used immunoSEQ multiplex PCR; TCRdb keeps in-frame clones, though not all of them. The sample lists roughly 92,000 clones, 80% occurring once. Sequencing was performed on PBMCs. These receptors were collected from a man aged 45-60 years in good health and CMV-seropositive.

CDR3 sequence: CASQGQPNTEAFF. The CDR3 DNA is TGTGCCAGCCAAGGACAACCGAACACTGAAGCTTTCTTT. This chain links TRBV14 with TRBJ1-1; weak D call: TRBD1 (5 bases). This CDR3 has 13 residues. The V gene's germline CDR1 is SGHDN and CDR2 FVKESK. V was shortened by 8 bases and J by 1 base, with 11 bases between the two germline ends.

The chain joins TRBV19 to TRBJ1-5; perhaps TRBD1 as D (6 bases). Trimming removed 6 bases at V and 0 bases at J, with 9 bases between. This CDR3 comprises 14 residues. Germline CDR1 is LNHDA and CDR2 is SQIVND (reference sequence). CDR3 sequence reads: CASRRDISNQPQHF. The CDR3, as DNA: TGTGCCAGTAGACGGGACATTAGCAATCAGCCCCAGCATTTT.

The chain's CDR3 is CASTAAGSRYGYTF. In nucleotides, the CDR3 is TGTGCCAGCACCGCGGCAGGGTCTAGATATGGCTACACCTTC. The chain couples TRBV28 to TRBJ1-2; perhaps TRBD1 as D (5 bases). Per germline, CDR1 MDHEN and CDR2 SYDVKM. V dropped 7 bases and J dropped 5 bases, with 17 bases sitting between them. The CDR3 length is 14 residues.

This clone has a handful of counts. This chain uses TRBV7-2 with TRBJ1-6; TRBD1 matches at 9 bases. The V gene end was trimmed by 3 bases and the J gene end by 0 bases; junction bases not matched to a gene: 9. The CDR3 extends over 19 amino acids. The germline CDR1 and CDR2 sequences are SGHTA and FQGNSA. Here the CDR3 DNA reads TGTGCCAGCAGCTTTACAGGGGGCCTTTACAGCTCCTATAATTCACCCCTCCACTTT. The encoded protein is CASSFTGGLYSSYNSPLHF.

CDR3 sequence reads: CASSFWALTDTQYF. CDR3 bases: TGCGCCAGCAGCTTTTGGGCCCTCACAGATACGCAGTATTTT. The genes are TRBV5-1 and TRBJ2-3; unclear D gene. V dropped 2 bases and J dropped 2 bases, with 9 bases sitting between them. Germline CDR1 SGHRS, CDR2 YFSETQ. The CDR3 has 14 residues.

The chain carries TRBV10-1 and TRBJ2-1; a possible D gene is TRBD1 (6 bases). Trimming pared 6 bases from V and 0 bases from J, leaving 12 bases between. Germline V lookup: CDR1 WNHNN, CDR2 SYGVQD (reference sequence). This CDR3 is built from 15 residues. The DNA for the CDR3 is TGCGCCAGCAGAGCTTCGGACAGCTCCTACAATGAGCAGTTCTTC. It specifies CASRASDSSYNEQFF.

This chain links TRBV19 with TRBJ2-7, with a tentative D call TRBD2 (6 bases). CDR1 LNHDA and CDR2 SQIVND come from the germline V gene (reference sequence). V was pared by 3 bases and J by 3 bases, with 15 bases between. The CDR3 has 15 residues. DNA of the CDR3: TGTGCCAGTAGTATTGAGTCGCGGGATTTCTACGAGCAGTACTTC. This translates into CASSIESRDFYEQYF.

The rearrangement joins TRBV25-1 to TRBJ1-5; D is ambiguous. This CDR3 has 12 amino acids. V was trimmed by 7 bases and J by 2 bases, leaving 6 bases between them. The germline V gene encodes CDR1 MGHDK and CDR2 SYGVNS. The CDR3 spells CASTIGNQPQHF. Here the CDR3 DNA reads TGTGCCAGCACTATAGGCAATCAGCCCCAGCATTTT.

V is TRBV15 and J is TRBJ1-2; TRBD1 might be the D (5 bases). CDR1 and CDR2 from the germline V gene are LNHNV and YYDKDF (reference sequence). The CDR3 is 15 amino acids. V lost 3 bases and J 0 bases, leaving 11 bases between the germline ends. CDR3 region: CATSRAGGANYGYTF. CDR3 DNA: TGTGCCACCAGCAGGGCGGGGGGAGCTAACTATGGCTACACCTTC.

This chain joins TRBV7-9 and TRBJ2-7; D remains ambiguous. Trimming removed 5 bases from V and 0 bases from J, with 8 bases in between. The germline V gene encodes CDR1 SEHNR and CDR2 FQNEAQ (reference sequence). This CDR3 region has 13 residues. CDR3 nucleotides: TGTGCCAGCAGCCCCCGGGTCTCCTACGAGCAGTACTTC. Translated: CASSPRVSYEQYF.

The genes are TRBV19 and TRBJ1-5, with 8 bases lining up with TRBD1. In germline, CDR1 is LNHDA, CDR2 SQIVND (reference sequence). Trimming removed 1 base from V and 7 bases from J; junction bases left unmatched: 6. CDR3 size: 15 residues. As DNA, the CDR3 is TGTGCCAGTAGTATAGCGACAGGGGTAGAGCAGCCCCAGCATTTT. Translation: CASSIATGVEQPQHF.

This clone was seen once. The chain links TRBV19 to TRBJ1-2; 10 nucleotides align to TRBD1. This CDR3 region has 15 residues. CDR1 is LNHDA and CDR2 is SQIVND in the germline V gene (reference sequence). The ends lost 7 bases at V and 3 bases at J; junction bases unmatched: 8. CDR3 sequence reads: CASISGTGDDYGYTF. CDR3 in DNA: TGTGCCAGTATCTCCGGGACAGGGGATGACTATGGCTACACCTTC.

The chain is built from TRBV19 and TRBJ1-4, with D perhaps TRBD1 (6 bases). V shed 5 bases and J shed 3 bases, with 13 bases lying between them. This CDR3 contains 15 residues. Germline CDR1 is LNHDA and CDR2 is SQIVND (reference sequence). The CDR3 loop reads CASSPGGRANEKLFF. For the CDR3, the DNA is TGTGCCAGTAGTCCGGGGGGCAGGGCTAATGAAAAACTGTTTTTT.

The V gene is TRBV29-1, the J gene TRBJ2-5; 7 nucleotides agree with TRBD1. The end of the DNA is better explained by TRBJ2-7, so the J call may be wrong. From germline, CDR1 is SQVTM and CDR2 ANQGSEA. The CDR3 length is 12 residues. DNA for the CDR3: TGCAGCGTTGGGGACAGCTCCTACGAGCAGTACTTC. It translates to CSVGDSSYEQYF.

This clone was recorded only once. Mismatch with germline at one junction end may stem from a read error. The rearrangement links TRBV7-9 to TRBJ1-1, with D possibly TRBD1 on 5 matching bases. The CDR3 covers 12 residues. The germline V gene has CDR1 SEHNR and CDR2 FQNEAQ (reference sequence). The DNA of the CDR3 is TGTTCCAGCAGCTTACGACAGACCCAAGCTTTCTTT. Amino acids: CSSSLRQTQAFF.

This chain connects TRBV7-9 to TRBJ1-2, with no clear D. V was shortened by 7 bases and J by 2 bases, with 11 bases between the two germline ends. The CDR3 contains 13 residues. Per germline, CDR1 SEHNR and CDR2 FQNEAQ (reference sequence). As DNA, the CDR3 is TGTGCCAGCAAACGAGGGTCGAACTATGGCTACACCTTC. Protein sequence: CASKRGSNYGYTF.

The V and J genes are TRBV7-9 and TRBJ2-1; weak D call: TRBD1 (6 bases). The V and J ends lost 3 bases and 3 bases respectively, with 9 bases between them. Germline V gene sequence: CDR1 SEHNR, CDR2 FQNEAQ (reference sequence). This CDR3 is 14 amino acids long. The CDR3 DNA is TGTGCCAGCAGCTTCACAGGGCTCTACAATGAGCAGTTCTTC. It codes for CASSFTGLYNEQFF. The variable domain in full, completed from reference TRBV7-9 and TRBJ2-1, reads DTGVSQNPRHKITKRGQNVTFRCDPISEHNRLYWYRQTLGQGPEFLTYFQNEAQLEKSRLLSDRFSAERPKGSFSTLEIQRTEQGDSAMYLCASSFTGLYNEQFFGPGTRLTVL.

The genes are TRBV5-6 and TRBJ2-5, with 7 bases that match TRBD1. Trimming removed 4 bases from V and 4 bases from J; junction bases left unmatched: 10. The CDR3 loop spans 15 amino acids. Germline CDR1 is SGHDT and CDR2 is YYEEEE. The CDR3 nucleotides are TGTGCCAGCAGCCCAGCCGACAGGGAATCAGAGACCCAGTACTTC. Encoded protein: CASSPADRESETQYF.

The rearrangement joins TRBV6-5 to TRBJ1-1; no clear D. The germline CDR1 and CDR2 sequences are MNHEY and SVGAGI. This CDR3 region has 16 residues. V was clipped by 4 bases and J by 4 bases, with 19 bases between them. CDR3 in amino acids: CASSFQTISGFTEAFF. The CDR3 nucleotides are TGTGCCAGCAGTTTCCAGACAATCAGTGGTTTCACTGAAGCTTTCTTT.

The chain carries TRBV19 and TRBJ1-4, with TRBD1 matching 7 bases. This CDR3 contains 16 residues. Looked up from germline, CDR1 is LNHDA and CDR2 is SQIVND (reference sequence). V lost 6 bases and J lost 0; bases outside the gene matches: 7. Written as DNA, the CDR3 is TGTGCCAGTAGGACGACAGGGCATGCAACTAATGAAAAACTGTTTTTT. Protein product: CASRTTGHATNEKLFF.

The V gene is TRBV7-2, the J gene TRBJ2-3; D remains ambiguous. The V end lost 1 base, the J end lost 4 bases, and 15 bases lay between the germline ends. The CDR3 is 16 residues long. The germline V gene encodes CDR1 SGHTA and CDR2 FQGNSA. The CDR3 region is CASSLVTARIADTQYF. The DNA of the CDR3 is TGTGCCAGCAGCTTAGTAACGGCTAGGATCGCAGATACGCAGTATTTT.

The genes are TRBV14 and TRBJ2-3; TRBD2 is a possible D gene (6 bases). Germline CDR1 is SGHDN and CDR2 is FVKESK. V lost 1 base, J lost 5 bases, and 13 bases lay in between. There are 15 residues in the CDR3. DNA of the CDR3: TGTGCCAGCAGCCAAGGGGACTCCTCTGGAGATACGCAGTATTTT. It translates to CASSQGDSSGDTQYF.

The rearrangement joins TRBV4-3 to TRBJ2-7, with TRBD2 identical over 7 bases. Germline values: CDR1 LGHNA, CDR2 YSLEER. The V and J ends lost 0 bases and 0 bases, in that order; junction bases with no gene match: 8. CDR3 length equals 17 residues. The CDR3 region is CASSQDSASGSSYEQYF. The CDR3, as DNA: TGCGCCAGCAGCCAAGATTCGGCTAGCGGAAGCTCCTACGAGCAGTACTTC.

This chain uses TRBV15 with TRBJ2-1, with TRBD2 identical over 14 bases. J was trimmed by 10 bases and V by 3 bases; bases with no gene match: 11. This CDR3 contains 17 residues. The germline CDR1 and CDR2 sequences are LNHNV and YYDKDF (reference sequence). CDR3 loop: CATSSPPGLAGANEQFF. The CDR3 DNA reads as TGTGCCACCAGCAGCCCACCGGGACTAGCGGGAGCTAACGAGCAGTTCTTC.

The CDR3 sequence is CASSLVVTEAFF. The DNA of the CDR3 is TGTGCCAGCAGCTTGGTCGTCACTGAAGCTTTCTTT. This chain joins TRBV5-6 and TRBJ1-1; D unclear. Germline CDR1 reads SGHDT; CDR2 reads YYEEEE. This CDR3 is built from 12 residues. Trimming removed 0 bases from V and 4 bases from J, with 4 bases in between.